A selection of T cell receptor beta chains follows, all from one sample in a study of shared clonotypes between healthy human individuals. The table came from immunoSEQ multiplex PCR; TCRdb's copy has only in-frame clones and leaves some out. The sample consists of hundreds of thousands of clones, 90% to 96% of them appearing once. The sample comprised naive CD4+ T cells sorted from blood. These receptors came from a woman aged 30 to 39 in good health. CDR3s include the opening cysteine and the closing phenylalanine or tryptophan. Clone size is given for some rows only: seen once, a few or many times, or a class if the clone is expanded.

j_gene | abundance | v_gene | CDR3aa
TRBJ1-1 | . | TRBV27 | CASSLNRGRLKNTEAFF
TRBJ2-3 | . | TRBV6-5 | CASSYNRGTDTQYF
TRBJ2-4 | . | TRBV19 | CASSRQSGNIQYF
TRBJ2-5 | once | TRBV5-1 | CASSVTGGGETQYF
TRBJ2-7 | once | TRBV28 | CASSSAGGVSYEQYF
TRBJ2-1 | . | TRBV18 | CASSRQGNNEQFF
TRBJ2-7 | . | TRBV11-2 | CASSFYRGSEQYF
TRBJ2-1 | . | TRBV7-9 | CASSPRGLSYNEQFF
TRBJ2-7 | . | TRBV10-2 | CASRPGQGRGEQYF
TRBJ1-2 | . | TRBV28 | CASSPGTGGSGYTF
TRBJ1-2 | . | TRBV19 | CASSAVDRGTFNYGYTF
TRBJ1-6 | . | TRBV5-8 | CASLGGTGYSPLHF
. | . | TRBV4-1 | CASSQTSGREYEQYF
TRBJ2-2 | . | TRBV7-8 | CASSLFRFLDTGELFF
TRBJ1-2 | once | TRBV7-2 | CASSQENYGYTF
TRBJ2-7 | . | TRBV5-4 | CASSPSAGQGSEQYF
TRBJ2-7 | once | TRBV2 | CASRNSGWGYEQYF
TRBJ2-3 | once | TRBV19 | CASRTSVTGETQYF
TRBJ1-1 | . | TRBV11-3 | CASSQGAGANTEAFF
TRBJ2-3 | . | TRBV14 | CASSIELRTDTQYF
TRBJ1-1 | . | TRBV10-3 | CAIRQGPGTEAFF
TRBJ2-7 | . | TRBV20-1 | CSASAPAEQYF
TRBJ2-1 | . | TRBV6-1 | CASSFTGSNEQFF
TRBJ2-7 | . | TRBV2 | CASSKAYASYEQYF
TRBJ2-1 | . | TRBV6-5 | CASSIDRSSYNEQFF
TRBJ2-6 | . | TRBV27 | CASSRSVSMDRGISGANVLTF
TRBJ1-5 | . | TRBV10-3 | CAISQDGSNQPQHF
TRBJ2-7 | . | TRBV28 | CASSRGTGDPYEQYF
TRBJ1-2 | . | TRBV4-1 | CASSLSDRPSTAGYTF
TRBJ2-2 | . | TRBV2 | CASTGENTGELFF
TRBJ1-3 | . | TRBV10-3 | CAISEQEGDTIYF
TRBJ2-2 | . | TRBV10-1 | CASSDAKMNTGELFF
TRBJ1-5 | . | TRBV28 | CASRPPGVGDQPQHF
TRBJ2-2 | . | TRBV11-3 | CASSLGLAGGVNTGELFF
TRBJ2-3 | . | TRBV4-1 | CASSRAFGGVTDTQYF
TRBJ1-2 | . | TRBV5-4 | CASSLGRQYYGYTF
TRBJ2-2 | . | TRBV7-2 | CASSPTSGRAGELFF
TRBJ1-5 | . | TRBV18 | CASSMAADSNQPQHF
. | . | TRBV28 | CASSLLGQRVYEQYF
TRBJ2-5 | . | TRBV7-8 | CASSPWSPGEETQYF
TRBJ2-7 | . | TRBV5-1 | CASSFLTGGPYEQYF
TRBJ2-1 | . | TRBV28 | CASSLTEWTGRNEQFF
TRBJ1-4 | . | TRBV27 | CASRTLRLRDRGQDEKLFF
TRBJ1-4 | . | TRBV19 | CASSTPEGNNEKLFF
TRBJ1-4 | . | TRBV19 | CASSGWQINNEKLFF
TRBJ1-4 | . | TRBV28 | CASSFVPGHSLGEKLFF
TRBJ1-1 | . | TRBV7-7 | CASSLRENTEAFF
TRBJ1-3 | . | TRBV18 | CASSPASSSGNTIYF
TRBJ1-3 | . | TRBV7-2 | CASSPQNSGNTIYF
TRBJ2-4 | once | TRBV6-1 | CASSVQGRLTKNIQYF
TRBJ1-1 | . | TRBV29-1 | CSVHDLPMNTEAFF
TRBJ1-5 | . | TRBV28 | CASSLWSGDDVNQPQHF
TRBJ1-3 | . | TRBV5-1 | CASSLDGQGPPVVGNTIYF
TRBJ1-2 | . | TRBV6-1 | CASSAGPRGYGYTF
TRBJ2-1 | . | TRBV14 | CASSQDLAGNNEQFF
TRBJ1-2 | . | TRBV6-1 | CASSDVVGRPNGYTF
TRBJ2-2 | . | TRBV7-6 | CASSLEGSGELFF
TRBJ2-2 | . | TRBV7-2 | CASSLGRASGTGELFF
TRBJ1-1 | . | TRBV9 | CASSQQQGLNTEAFF